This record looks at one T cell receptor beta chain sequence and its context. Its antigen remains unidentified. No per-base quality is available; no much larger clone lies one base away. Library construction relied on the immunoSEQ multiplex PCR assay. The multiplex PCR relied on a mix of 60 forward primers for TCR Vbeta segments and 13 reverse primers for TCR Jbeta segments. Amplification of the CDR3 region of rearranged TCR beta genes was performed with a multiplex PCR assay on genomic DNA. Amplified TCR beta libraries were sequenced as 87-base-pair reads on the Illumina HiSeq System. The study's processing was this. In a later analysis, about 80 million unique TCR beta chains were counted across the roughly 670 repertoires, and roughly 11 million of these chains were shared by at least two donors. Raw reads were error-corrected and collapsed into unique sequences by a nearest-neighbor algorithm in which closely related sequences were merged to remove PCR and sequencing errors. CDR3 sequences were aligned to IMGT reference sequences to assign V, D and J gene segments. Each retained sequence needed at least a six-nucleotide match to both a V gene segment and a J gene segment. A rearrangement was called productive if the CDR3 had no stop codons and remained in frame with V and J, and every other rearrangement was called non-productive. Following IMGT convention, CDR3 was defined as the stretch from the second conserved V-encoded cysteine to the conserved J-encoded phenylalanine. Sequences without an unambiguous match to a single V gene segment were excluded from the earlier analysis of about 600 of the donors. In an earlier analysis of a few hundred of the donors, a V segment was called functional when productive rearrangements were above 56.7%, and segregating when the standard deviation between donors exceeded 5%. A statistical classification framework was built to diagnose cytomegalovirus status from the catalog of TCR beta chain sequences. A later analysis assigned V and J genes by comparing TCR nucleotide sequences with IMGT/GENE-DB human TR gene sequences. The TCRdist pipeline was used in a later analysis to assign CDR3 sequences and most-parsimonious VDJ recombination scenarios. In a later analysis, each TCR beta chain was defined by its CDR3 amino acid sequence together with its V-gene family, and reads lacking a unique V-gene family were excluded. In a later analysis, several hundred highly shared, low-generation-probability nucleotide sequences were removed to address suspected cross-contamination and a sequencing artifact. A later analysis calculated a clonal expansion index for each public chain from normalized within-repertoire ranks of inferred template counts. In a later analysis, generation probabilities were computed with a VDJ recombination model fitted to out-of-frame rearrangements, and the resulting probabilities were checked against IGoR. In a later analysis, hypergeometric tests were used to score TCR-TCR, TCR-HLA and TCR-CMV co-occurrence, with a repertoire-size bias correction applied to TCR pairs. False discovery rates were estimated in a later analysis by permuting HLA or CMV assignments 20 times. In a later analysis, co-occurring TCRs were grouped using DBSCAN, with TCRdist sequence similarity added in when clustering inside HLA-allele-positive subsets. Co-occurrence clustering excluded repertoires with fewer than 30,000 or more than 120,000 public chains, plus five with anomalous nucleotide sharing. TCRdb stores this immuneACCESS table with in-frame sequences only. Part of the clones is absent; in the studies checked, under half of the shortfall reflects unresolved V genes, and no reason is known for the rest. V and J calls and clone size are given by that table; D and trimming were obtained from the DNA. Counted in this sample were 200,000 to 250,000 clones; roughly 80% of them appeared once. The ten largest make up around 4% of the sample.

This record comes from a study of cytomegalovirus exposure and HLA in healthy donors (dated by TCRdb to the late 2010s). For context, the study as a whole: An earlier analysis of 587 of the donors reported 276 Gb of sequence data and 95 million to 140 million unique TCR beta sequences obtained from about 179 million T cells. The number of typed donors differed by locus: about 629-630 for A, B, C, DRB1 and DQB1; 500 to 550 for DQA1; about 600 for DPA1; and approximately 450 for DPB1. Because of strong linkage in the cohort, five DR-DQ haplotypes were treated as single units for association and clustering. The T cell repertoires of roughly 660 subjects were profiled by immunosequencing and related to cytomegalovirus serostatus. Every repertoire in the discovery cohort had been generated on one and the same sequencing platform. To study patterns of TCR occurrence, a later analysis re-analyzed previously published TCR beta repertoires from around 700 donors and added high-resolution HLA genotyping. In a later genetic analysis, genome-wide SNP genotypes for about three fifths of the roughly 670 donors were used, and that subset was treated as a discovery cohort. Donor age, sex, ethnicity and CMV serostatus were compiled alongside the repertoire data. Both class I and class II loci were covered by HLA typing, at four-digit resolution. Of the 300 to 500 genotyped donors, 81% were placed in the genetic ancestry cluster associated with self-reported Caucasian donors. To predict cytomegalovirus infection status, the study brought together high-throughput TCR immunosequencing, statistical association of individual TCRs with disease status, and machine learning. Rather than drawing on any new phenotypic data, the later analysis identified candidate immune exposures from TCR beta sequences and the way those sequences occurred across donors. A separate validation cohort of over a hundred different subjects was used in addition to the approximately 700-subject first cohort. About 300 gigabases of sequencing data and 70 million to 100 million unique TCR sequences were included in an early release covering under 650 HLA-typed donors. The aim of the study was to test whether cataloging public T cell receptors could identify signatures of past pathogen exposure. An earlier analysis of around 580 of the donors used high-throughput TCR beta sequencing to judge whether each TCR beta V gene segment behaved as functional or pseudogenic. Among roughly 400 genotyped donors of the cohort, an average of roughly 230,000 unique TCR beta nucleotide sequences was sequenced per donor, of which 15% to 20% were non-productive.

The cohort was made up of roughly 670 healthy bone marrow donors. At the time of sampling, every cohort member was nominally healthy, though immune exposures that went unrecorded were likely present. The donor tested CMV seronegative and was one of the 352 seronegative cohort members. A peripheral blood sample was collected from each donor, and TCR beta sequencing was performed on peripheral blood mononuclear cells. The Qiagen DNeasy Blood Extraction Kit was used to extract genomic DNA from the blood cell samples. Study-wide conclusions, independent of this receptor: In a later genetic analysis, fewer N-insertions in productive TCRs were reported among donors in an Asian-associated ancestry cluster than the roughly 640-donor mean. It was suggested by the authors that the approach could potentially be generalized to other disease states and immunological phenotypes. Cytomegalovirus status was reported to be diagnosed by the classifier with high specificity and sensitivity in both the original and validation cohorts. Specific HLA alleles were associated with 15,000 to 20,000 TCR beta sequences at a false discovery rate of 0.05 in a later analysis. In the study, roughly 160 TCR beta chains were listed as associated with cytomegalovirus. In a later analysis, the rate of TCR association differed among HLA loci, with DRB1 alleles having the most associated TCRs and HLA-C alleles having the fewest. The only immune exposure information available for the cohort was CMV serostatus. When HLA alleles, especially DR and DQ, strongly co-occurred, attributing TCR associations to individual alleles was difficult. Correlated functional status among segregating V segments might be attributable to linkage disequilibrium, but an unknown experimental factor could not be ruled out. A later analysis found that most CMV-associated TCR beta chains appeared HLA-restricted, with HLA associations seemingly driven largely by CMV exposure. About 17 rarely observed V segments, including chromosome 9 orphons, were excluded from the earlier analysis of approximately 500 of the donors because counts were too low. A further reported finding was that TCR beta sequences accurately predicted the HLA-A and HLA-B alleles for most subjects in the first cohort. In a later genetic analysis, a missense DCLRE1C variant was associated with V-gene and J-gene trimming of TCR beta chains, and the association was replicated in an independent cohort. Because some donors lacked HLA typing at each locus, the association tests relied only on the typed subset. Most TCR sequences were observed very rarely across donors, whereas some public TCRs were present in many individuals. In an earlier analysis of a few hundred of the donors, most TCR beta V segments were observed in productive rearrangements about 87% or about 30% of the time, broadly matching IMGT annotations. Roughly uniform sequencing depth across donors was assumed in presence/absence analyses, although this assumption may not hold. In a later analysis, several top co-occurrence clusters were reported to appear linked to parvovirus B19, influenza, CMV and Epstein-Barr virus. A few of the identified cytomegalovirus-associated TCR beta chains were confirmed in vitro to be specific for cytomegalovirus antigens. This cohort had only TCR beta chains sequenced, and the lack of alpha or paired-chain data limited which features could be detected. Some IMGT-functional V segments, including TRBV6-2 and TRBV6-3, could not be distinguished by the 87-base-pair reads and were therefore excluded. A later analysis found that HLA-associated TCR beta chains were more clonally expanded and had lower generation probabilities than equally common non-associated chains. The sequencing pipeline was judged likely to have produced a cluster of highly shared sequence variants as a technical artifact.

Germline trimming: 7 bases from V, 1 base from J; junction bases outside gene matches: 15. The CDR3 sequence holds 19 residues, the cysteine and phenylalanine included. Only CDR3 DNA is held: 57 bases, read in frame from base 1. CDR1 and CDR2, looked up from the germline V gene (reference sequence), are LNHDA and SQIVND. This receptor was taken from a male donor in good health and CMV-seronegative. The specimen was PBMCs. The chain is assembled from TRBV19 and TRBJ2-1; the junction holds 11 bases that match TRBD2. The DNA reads TGTGCCAGTACCCCGGGGCTAGCGGGAGGATATTTATCCTACAATGAGCAGTTCTTC. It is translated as CASTPGLAGGYLSYNEQFF.